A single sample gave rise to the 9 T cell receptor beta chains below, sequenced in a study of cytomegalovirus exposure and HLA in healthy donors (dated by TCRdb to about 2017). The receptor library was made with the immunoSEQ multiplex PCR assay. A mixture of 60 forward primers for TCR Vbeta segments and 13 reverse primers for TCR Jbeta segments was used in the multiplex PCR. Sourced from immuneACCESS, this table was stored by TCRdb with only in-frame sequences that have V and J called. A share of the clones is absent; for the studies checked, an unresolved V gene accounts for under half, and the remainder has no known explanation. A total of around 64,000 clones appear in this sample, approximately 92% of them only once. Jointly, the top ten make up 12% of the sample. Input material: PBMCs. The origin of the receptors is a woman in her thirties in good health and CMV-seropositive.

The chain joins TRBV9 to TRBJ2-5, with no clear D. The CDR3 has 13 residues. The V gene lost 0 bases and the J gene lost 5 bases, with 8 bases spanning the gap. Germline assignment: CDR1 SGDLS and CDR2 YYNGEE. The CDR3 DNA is TGTGCCAGCAGCGTAGCTTCTCTTGAGACCCAGTACTTC. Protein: CASSVASLETQYF.

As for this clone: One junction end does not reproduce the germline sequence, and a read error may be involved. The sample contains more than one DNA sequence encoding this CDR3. The CDR3 sequence is CAISGTSELNTEAFF. The CDR3 DNA sequence: TGTGCCATCAGTGGGACATCGGAATTGAACACTGAGGCTTTCTTT. The chain is built from TRBV10-3 and TRBJ1-1, with D tentatively TRBD1 (5 bases). Germline lookup yields CDR1 ENHRY and CDR2 SYGVKD. This CDR3 has 15 residues.

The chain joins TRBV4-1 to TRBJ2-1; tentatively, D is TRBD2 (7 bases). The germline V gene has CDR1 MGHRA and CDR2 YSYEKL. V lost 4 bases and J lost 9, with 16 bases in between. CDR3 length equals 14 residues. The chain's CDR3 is CASSPLGGGGEQFF. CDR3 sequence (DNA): TGCGCCAGCAGCCCCCTAGGGGGAGGGGGTGAGCAGTTCTTC.

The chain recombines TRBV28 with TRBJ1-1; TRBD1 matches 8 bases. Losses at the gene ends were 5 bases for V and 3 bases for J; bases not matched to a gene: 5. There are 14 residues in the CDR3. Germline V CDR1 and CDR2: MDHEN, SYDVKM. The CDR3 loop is CASSTGQGYTEAFF. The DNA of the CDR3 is TGTGCCAGCAGTACCGGACAGGGCTACACTGAAGCTTTCTTT.

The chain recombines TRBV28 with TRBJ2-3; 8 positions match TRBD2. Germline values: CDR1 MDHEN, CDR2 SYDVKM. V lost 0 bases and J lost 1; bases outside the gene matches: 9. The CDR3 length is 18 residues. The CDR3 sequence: CASSLWGPSGRGTDTQYF. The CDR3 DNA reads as TGTGCCAGCAGTTTATGGGGCCCCAGCGGGAGAGGCACAGATACGCAGTATTTT.

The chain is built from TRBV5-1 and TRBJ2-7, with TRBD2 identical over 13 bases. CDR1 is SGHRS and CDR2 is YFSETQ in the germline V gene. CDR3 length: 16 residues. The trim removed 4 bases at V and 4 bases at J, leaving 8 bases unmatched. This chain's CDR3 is CASSRGLAGHSYEQYF. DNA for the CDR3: TGCGCCAGCAGCCGGGGACTAGCGGGGCACTCATACGAGCAGTACTTC. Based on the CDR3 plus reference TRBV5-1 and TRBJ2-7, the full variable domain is KAGVTQTPRYLIKTRGQQVTLSCSPISGHRSVSWYQQTPGQGLQFLFEYFSETQRNKGNFPGRFSGRQFSNSRSEMNVSTLELGDSALYLCASSRGLAGHSYEQYFGPGTRLTVT.

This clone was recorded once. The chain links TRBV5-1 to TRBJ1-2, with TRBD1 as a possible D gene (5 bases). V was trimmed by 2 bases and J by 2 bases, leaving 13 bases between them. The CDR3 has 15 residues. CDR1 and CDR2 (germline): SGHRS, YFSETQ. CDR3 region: CASSFLPDTNYGYTF. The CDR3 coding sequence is TGCGCCAGCAGCTTTCTCCCGGACACCAACTATGGCTACACCTTC.

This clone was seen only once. The CDR3 DNA is TGTGCCAGCAGCAAAAGTGGGGCGGACACCCGATTT. This codes for CASSKSGADTRF. This chain uses TRBV21-1 with TRBJ1-6; the DNA was not compared with TRBD1, the D call given in the table. TRBV21-1 is annotated as a pseudogene. The CDR3 runs to 12 residues.

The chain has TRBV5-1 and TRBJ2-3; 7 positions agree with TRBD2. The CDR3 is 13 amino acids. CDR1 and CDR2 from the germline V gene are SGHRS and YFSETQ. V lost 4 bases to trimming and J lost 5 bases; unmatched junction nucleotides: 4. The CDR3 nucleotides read TGCGCCAGCAGCCGGACGGGGGGAGATACGCAGTATTTT. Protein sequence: CASSRTGGDTQYF.